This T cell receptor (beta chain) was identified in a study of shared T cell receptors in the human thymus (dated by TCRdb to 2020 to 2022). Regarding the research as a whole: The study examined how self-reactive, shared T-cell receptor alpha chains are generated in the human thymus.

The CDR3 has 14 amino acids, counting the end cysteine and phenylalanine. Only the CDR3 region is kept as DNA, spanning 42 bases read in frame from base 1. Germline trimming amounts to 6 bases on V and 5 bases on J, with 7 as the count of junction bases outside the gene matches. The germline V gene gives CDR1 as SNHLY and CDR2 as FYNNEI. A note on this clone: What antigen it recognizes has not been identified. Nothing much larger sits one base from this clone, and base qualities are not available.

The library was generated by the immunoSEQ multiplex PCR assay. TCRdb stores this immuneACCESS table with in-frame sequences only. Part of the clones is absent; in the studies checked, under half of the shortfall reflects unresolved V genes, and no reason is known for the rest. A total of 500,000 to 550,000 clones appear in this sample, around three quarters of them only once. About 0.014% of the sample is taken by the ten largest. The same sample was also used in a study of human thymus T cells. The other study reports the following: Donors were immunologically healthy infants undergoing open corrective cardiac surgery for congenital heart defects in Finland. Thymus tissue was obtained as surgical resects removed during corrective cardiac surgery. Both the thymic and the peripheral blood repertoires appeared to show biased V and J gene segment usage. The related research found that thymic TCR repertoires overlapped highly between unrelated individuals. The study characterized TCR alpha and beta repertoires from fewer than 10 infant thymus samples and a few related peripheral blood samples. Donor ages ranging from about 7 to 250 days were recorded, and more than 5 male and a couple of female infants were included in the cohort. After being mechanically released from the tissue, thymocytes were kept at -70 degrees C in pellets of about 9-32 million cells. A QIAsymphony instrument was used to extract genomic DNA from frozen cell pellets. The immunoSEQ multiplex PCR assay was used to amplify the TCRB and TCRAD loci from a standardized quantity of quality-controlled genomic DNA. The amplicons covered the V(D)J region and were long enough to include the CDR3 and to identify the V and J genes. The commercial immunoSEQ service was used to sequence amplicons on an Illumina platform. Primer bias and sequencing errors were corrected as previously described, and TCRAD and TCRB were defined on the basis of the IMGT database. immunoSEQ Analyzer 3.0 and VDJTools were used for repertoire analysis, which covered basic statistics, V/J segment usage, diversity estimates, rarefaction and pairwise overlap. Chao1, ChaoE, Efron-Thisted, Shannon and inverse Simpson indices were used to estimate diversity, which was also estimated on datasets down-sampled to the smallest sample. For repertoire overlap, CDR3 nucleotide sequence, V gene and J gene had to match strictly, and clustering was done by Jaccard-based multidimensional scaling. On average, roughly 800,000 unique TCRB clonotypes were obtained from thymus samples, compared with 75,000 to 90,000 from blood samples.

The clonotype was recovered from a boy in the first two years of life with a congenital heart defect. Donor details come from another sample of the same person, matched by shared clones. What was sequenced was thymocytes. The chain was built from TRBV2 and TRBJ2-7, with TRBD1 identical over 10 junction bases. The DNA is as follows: TGTGCCAGCAGGGCGGGGACAGGGGAGCACGAGCAGTACTTC. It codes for CASRAGTGEHEQYF.